This T cell receptor beta chain appears in the sequencing data of a study of T-cell memory formation after mild COVID-19 (dated by TCRdb to the early 2020s). Background on the whole study: TCR sequence clusters from the two donors were found to be largely donor specific. In a couple of donors, T-cell clones that expanded and contracted after mild COVID-19 were followed by sequencing TCRalpha and TCRbeta repertoires longitudinally. Two young, previously healthy adult volunteers made up the cohort, one male and one female. The paper's findings and limits, for the study overall: The detection of some responding clones in pre-infection memory suggests that pre-existing cross-reactive memory T cells joined the SARS-CoV-2 response. Contracting CD4+ clones appeared mostly in the CM and EM memory subsets, whereas CD8+ clones were enriched in EMRA. The study covered only a couple of mild cases, and larger cohorts including severe cases with pre-infection samples were considered necessary. The second-wave clones that peaked on day 37 were not confirmed to be SARS-CoV-2 specific. Clones contracting from day 15 to 85 had balanced CD4/CD8 phenotypes, while a second wave expanding from day 15 to 37 was biased towards CD4+.

Ficoll-Paque density gradient centrifugation was the method used to isolate PBMCs. Sequencing took place on an Illumina NovaSeq 6000. TCRalpha and TCRbeta cDNA libraries were built by 5'RACE with constant-segment primers, adding sample barcodes and unique molecular identifiers. Trizol reagent was used to extract RNA from every sample. Library amplification was performed in two PCR steps, and a second sample barcode and Illumina TruSeq adapters were introduced in the second step. The libraries were sequenced on an Illumina NovaSeq using 2 x 150 bp paired-end reads. Under the source paper's analysis protocol: Reads were demultiplexed and collapsed into UMI-guided consensus sequences with migec v1.2.7. Using mixcr v2.1.11, UMI consensuses were aligned to TRA and TRB V and J templates and then assembled into clonotypes. A clonotype was counted as expanded or contracted only when both edgeR and NoisET called the clonotype significant, with the noise models trained on biological replicates. edgeR calls used a false discovery rate-adjusted p below 0.01 and a log2 fold-change threshold of 1. As an exploratory analysis of dynamics, max-normalized trajectories of the 1000 most abundant clonotypes were examined by PCA with hierarchical clustering. Separately sequenced CD4+ and CD8+ repertoires were used to assign a CD4 or CD8 phenotype to each responding clone. TCRdb applied fastp at Q25 and MiXCR to the public reads, then kept only in-frame beta chains. For every CDR3 protein sequence, its rows merge into one entry that carries the most common genes and DNA. The V and J calls follow TCRdb's processing rather than the paper's. The sample contains 470,000 or so distinct CDR3 sequences, about 20% of them found a single time. The ten largest clonotypes hold 10% to 15% of the sample.

This clonotype was recorded at least ten times. What this receptor recognizes is not known. No base qualities exist here, and no much larger clone lies one base off it. The germline V gene provides CDR1 SGHRS and CDR2 YFSETQ. Taken from cysteine to phenylalanine, the CDR3 has 13 residues. Left in the record is the CDR3 DNA by itself, 39 bases read in frame from the first base. The trim is 2 bases for V and 1 base for J, with a gap of 6 bases between the germline ends. In this chain, TRBV5-1 is recombined with TRBJ1-1, with no reliable assignment of the D segment. The receptor was derived from an adult woman who had mild COVID-19 (a few samples of this study predate the infection). The sample titles of this study are shuffled in the database, so cell type and time point are left out; the donor was told from shared clones. The sequenced material came from PBMCs or a T cell subset sorted from them (not recorded which). The CDR3 sequence is CASSLMGNTEAFF. Read as DNA, the sequence is TGCGCCAGCAGCTTAATGGGGAACACTGAAGCTTTCTTT. Reference TRBV5-1 and TRBJ1-1 genes cover what lies past the CDR3, so the full variable domain is KAGVTQTPRYLIKTRGQQVTLSCSPISGHRSVSWYQQTPGQGLQFLFEYFSETQRNKGNFPGRFSGRQFSNSRSEMNVSTLELGDSALYLCASSLMGNTEAFFGQGTRLTVV.